A selection of T cell receptor beta chains follows, all from one sample in a study of cytomegalovirus exposure and HLA in healthy donors. Profiling relied on immunoSEQ multiplex PCR, and the TCRdb table lists in-frame clones only, not all of them. The repertoire holds 150,000 to 200,000 clones, with 65% to 85% as singletons. The sequenced sample consisted of PBMCs. These receptors were collected from a woman under 40 in good health and CMV-seropositive. CDR3s include the opening cysteine and the closing phenylalanine or tryptophan. The order of the fields is V gene, J gene, D gene, clone size, CDR3 DNA, CDR3 protein. D genes are given only for firm matches. Clone size is stated in some rows and not others, as once, few, many or a class when expanded.

TRBV15	TRBJ1-1	NA	few	TGTGCCACCAGCAGAGTCAGGGATGGGTATAACACTGAAGCTTTCTTT	CATSRVRDGYNTEAFF
TRBV5-4	TRBJ2-7	TRBD2	NA	TGTGCCAGCAGCACGGGACTAGCGGGGGAAGTGGGGCAGTACTTC	CASSTGLAGEVGQYF
TRBV5-4	TRBJ1-4	NA	few	TGTGCCAGCAGCTTGGGCAGGGGATCAACTAATGAAAAACTGTTTTTT	CASSLGRGSTNEKLFF
TRBV18	TRBJ2-7	NA	NA	TGTGCCAGCTCACCACCGTCCGGGACACAGTCCGCCTACGAGCAGTACTTC	CASSPPSGTQSAYEQYF
TRBV6-5	TRBJ1-6	NA	once	TGTGCCAGCAGTTACGAGGGTCCAAATTCACCCCTCCACTTT	CASSYEGPNSPLHF
TRBV6-1	TRBJ1-5	NA	NA	TGTGCCAGCAGTGAAAAAGGGAATTCGGGGTATCAGCCCCAGCATTTT	CASSEKGNSGYQPQHF
TRBV28	TRBJ2-7	TRBD2	once	TGTGCCAGCAGTTTAATGGCTAGCGGGATCTACGAGCAGTACTTC	CASSLMASGIYEQYF
TRBV7-3	TRBJ1-1	NA	NA	TGTGCCAGCAGACCAGAGGCCGGCAGGGTCGGCACTGAAGCTTTCTTT	CASRPEAGRVGTEAFF
TRBV14	TRBJ1-2	TRBD1	NA	TGTGCCAGCAGCCCCTTTGGACAGGGGCCTAACTATGGCTACACCTTC	CASSPFGQGPNYGYTF
TRBV9	TRBJ1-1	TRBD1	NA	TGTGCCAGCAGCGTAGCCGGGACAGCGAACACTGAAGCTTTCTTT	CASSVAGTANTEAFF
TRBV7-6	TRBJ2-2	NA	NA	TGTGCCAGCAGCTTTGCGGGTACGAACACCGGGGAGCTGTTTTTT	CASSFAGTNTGELFF
TRBV6-4	TRBJ1-2	TRBD1	once	TGTGCCAGCAATCCCGGGACAGGGACATTCTCAGGCGACCATGGCTACACCTTC	CASNPGTGTFSGDHGYTF
TRBV7-2	TRBJ2-1	NA	NA	TGTGCCAGCAGCTTAGAGTGGCAGGGTCGCAATGAGCAGTTCTTC	CASSLEWQGRNEQFF
TRBV28	TRBJ2-5	TRBD2	few	TGTGCCACCATCTCGGGGGGACAAGAGACCCAGTACTTC	CATISGGQETQYF
TRBV5-5	TRBJ1-2	TRBD1	NA	TGTGCCAGCAGTTTTAGACAGGGGATTGGCTACACCTTC	CASSFRQGIGYTF
TRBV9	TRBJ2-1	TRBD2	NA	TGTGCCAGCAGCGTCGAACTAGCGGGGGCCTACAATGAGCAGTTCTTC	CASSVELAGAYNEQFF
TRBV5-4	TRBJ1-1	NA	NA	TGCGCCAGCAGCCAAGTAGTGAACACTGAAGCTTTCTTT	CASSQVVNTEAFF
TRBV5-1	TRBJ1-5	NA	NA	TGCGCCAGCAGCTTGGTGGGGGGGAATCAGCCCCAGCATTTT	CASSLVGGNQPQHF
TRBV7-9	TRBJ2-2	NA	once	TGTGCCAGCAGCTTAGCGTTGATGAGGACCGGGGAGCTGTTTTTT	CASSLALMRTGELFF
TRBV7-9	TRBJ1-5	NA	once	TGTGCCAGCAGCTTAGATAGTAGCAATCAGCCCCAGCATTTT	CASSLDSSNQPQHF
TRBV7-9	TRBJ1-3	NA	NA	TGTGCCAGCAGCTTAGCGACACTGATCTCTGGAAACACCATATATTTT	CASSLATLISGNTIYF
TRBV21-1	TRBJ2-5	NA	NA	TGTGCCAGCAGCAAGGAGGGAAGGAGTATCCAAGAGACCCAGTACTTC	CASSKEGRSIQETQYF
TRBV5-1	TRBJ2-3	TRBD2	once	TGCGCCAGCGTAAGGGGAGGGAGCACAGATACGCAGTATTTT	CASVRGGSTDTQYF
TRBV6-4	TRBJ1-6	NA	NA	TGTGCCAGCAGCGAAGAGACAGGTGTTTCACCCCTCCACTTT	CASSEETGVSPLHF
TRBV25-1	TRBJ2-7	TRBD1	few	TGTGCCAGCAGTGAAGGCCCCGGGACAGTTGCCCACGAGCAGTACTTC	CASSEGPGTVAHEQYF
TRBV5-8	TRBJ2-6	NA	NA	TGTGCCAGCAGCTTGCGCGTGGGGATCAGGGATAGTTCTGGGGCCAACGTCCTGACTTTC	CASSLRVGIRDSSGANVLTF